The 18 T cell receptor beta chains reported below all come from one sample, sequenced in a study of Ad26.COV2.S vaccination and SARS-CoV-2 variants. As to treatment: roughly 18 received Ad26.COV2.S at low or high dose, single or two shots; about five received placebo; per-sample allocation not given. Samples analyzed were those drawn on day 63 after the first vaccine or placebo injection. TCRdb keeps only in-frame clones here, not all; method: immunoSEQ multiplex PCR. The table records roughly 300,000 clones, roughly 90% of them present only once. The sequencing used peripheral blood, collected in a trial of Ad26.COV2.S vaccine versus placebo. All receptors come from a person between 18 and 59 years old who received the Ad26.COV2.S COVID-19 vaccine or a placebo.

A single count supports this clone. This sequence joins TRBV3-1 (or the pseudogene TRBV3-2) and TRBJ1-1; D remains unclear. Germline CDR1 reads LGHDT; CDR2 reads YNNKEL (reference sequence). The CDR3 totals 14 residues. V was trimmed by 0 bases and J by 1 base, leaving 6 bases between them. Here the CDR3 DNA reads TGTGCCAGCAGCCAAGATAACGAGAACACTGAAGCTTTCTTT. Translated, it gives CASSQDNENTEAFF.

V and J are TRBV10-1 and TRBJ2-3, with D perhaps TRBD1 or TRBD2 (6 bases each). Germline CDR1 reads WNHNN; CDR2 reads SYGVQD (reference sequence). This CDR3 region has 14 residues. V lost 8 bases and J lost 6, with 18 bases in between. CDR3 loop: CASRPGAGSDTQYF. CDR3 DNA sequence: TGCGCCAGCCGGCCGGGGGCTGGTAGTGATACGCAGTATTTT.

The chain couples TRBV7-9 to TRBJ2-5; D is uncertain. Trimming removed 5 bases from V and 2 bases from J, with 9 bases in between. CDR3 length: 13 residues. Germline V gene data show CDR1 as SEHNR and CDR2 as FQNEAQ (reference sequence). The CDR3 sequence: CASSLGPQETQYF. DNA for the CDR3: TGTGCCAGCAGCCTGGGTCCTCAAGAGACCCAGTACTTC.

The chain is built from TRBV29-1 and TRBJ1-2, with 7 bases fitting TRBD1. Germline loops: CDR1 SQVTM, CDR2 ANQGSEA. V lost 0 bases, J lost 5 bases, and 12 bases stayed unmatched. CDR3 size: 16 residues. Here the CDR3 reads CSVEDQLATGRYGYTF. As DNA, the CDR3 is TGCAGCGTTGAAGATCAATTAGCGACAGGGCGGTATGGCTACACCTTC.

Regarding this clone: Other DNA sequences of this sample code for an identical CDR3. This CDR3 is CASSSPGTGITGELFF. The CDR3 nucleotides are TGTGCCAGCAGCTCCCCCGGAACAGGGATAACCGGGGAGCTGTTTTTT. This chain connects TRBV13 to TRBJ2-2, with a tentative D call TRBD1 (6 bases). Germline loops: CDR1 PRHDT, CDR2 FYEKMQ (reference sequence). The CDR3 consists of 16 residues. V lost 4 bases to trimming and J lost 5 bases, with 17 bases between them.

The chain links TRBV28 to TRBJ2-7; a possible D gene is TRBD2 (6 bases). The CDR3 is 15 amino acids. V lost 6 bases and J 7 bases, leaving 22 bases between the germline ends. Germline CDR1 is MDHEN and CDR2 is SYDVKM. Here the CDR3 DNA reads TGTGCCAGCAGGGTCCCGGGAGCGGACCGGGGGGAGCAGTACTTC. It translates to CASRVPGADRGEQYF.

J is TRBJ1-6 and V is TRBV30; D is unclear. With 2 bases removed from V and 5 bases from J, the gap between germline ends came to 7 bases. This CDR3 region has 13 residues. The germline gives CDR1 GTSNPN, CDR2 SVGIG (reference sequence). CDR3 loop: CAWSTGDNSPLHF. In DNA, the CDR3 is TGTGCCTGGAGTACCGGGGATAATTCACCCCTCCACTTT.

The chain employs TRBV18 and TRBJ2-2; no definite D call. Germline V gene lookup returns CDR1 KGHSH and CDR2 LQKENI. Trimming removed 0 bases at V and 6 bases at J, with 14 bases between. The CDR3 is 16 amino acids. CDR3: CASSPPGVPSSGELFF. CDR3 coding DNA: TGTGCCAGCTCACCACCTGGTGTTCCTTCCTCCGGGGAGCTGTTTTTT.

The chain combines TRBV11-2 with TRBJ1-1; D remains ambiguous. Germline-derived CDR1 and CDR2 are SGHAT and FQNNGV. V lost 1 base, J lost 7 bases, and 7 bases lay in between. This CDR3 is 12 amino acids long. This CDR3 is CASSLVSDEAFF. The CDR3 nucleotides read TGTGCCAGCAGCTTAGTGAGTGATGAAGCTTTCTTT.

The sample holds a few counts of this clone. The rearrangement joins TRBV6-5 to TRBJ1-5, with D hard to call. CDR1 is MNHEY and CDR2 is SVGAGI in the germline V gene. The CDR3 totals 14 residues. Trimming pared 5 bases from V and 0 bases from J, leaving 8 bases between. CDR3 sequence: CASSLISSNQPQHF. DNA of the CDR3: TGTGCCAGCAGTCTCATCTCTAGCAATCAGCCCCAGCATTTT.

The CDR3 is CASSPPGQLGNTIYF. The CDR3 nucleotides are TGTGCCAGCAGCCCCCCAGGGCAACTCGGAAACACCATATATTTT. This chain uses TRBV7-2 with TRBJ1-3; D might be TRBD1 (5 bases). Per the germline V gene, CDR1 is SGHTA and CDR2 is FQGNSA. The CDR3 runs to 15 residues. V shed 5 bases and J shed 4 bases, with 15 bases lying between them.

The V and J genes are TRBV30 and TRBJ2-7; D remains unclear. V was shortened by 4 bases and J by 2 bases, with 15 bases between the two germline ends. The CDR3 extends over 14 amino acids. Germline-derived CDR1 and CDR2 are GTSNPN and SVGIG (reference sequence). In nucleotides, the CDR3 is TGTGCCTGGAATGCACCGGGCTCGGCCTACGAGCAGTACTTC. It translates to CAWNAPGSAYEQYF.

This chain connects TRBV10-1 to TRBJ2-5; the D is unclear. CDR3 length equals 13 residues. The germline V and J ends were trimmed by 3 bases and 5 bases, with 10 bases remaining between them. The germline gives CDR1 WNHNN, CDR2 SYGVQD (reference sequence). The CDR3 sequence is CASSESFAETQYF. DNA of the CDR3: TGCGCCAGCAGTGAATCCTTTGCCGAGACCCAGTACTTC.

The rearrangement joins TRBV11-2 to TRBJ1-2; no firm D call. Between the trimmed V and J ends, which lost 0 bases and 0 bases, there was a span of 8 bases. From germline, CDR1 is SGHAT and CDR2 FQNNGV. This CDR3 has 15 residues. The CDR3 region is CASSLESAANYGYTF. The CDR3 nucleotides read TGTGCCAGCAGCTTAGAGTCAGCCGCTAACTATGGCTACACCTTC.

The chain has TRBV6-5 and TRBJ2-2; D call uncertain. CDR3 length equals 14 residues. Trimming left V 7 bases short and J 4 bases short, with 13 bases between. Germline loops: CDR1 MNHEY, CDR2 SVGAGI. CDR3 coding DNA: TGTGCCAGCAAGTGGAACAGCCTCACCGGGGAGCTGTTTTTT. Amino acid sequence: CASKWNSLTGELFF.

This chain connects TRBV9 to TRBJ2-5, with D unresolved. This CDR3 is 14 amino acids long. Germline values: CDR1 SGDLS, CDR2 YYNGEE. Trimming left V 0 bases short and J 2 bases short, with 8 bases between. This CDR3 is CASSVGRKQETQYF. The CDR3 region has the DNA TGTGCCAGCAGCGTAGGGCGGAAGCAAGAGACCCAGTACTTC.

This sequence joins TRBV6-2 or TRBV6-3 and TRBJ1-5; D remains ambiguous. Germline lookup yields CDR1 MNHEY and CDR2 SVGEGT. The CDR3 spans 15 residues. The V end lost 4 bases, the J end lost 3 bases, and 13 bases lay between the germline ends. CDR3 sequence (DNA): TGTGCCAGCAGTTCAAGGACGGTAATCAATCAGCCCCAGCATTTT. Amino acids: CASSSRTVINQPQHF.

V gene TRBV7-9 combines with J gene TRBJ2-1; D call uncertain. Between the trimmed V and J ends, which lost 3 bases and 5 bases, there was a span of 5 bases. The CDR3 runs 12 residues. Germline lookup yields CDR1 SEHNR and CDR2 FQNEAQ (reference sequence). CDR3 residues: CASSFSHNEQFF. CDR3 in DNA: TGTGCCAGCAGCTTTTCTCACAATGAGCAGTTCTTC.